The 26 T cell receptor beta chains below were found in one sample sequenced in a study of shared clonotypes between healthy human individuals. The data were produced by immunoSEQ multiplex PCR, yet TCRdb's version contains in-frame clones alone and is incomplete. The sample consists of about 340,000 clones, around 70% of them appearing once. Sequenced input: memory CD4+ T cells sorted from blood. Subset meaning: CD45RA-negative fraction. The source is a young man in good health.

The V gene is TRBV5-6, the J gene TRBJ2-5; D possibly uses TRBD1 or TRBD2 (5 bases each). V gave up 4 bases and J gave up 5 bases, with 15 bases separating them. Germline assignment: CDR1 SGHDT and CDR2 YYEEEE. CDR3 length: 14 residues. The CDR3: CASSPLGVEETQYF. The CDR3 nucleotides are TGTGCCAGCAGCCCGTTGGGGGTGGAGGAGACCCAGTACTTC.

The genes are TRBV10-1 and TRBJ1-4, with D tentatively TRBD1 (5 bases). V shed 2 bases and J shed 2 bases, with 12 bases lying between them. The germline V gene encodes CDR1 WNHNN and CDR2 SYGVQD (reference sequence). This CDR3 region has 16 residues. The CDR3 region has the DNA TGCGCCAGCAGTGAGGTGGGGGATCGCACTAATGAAAAACTGTTTTTT. Encoded protein: CASSEVGDRTNEKLFF.

V is TRBV18 and J is TRBJ1-3; D call uncertain. Trimming pared 1 base from V and 0 bases from J, leaving 13 bases between. The germline gives CDR1 KGHSH, CDR2 LQKENI. This CDR3 has 17 residues. CDR3 sequence reads: CASSPLRTESSGNTIYF. The DNA for the CDR3 is TGTGCCAGCTCACCACTTAGAACAGAAAGCTCTGGAAACACCATATATTTT.

This clone was recorded a few times. The CDR3 region has the DNA TGCAGCGTTGACGTGAGCGGCATGCCCACCGGGGAGCTGTTTTTT. As protein: CSVDVSGMPTGELFF. V usage is TRBV29-1 and J usage is TRBJ2-2; D is perhaps TRBD2 (5 bases). Germline V gives CDR1 SQVTM, CDR2 ANQGSEA. The germline V and J ends were trimmed by 3 bases and 4 bases, with 15 bases remaining between them. The CDR3 runs 15 residues.

Points on this clone: This may stem from a read error, because a much larger clone lies one nucleotide away. Other DNA sequences in this specimen translate into the identical CDR3. The chain couples TRBV5-1 to TRBJ2-2; a possible D gene is TRBD2 (6 bases). The germline V and J ends were trimmed by 6 bases and 5 bases, with 14 bases remaining between them. This CDR3 has 14 amino acids. Per germline, CDR1 SGHRS and CDR2 YFSETQ. The CDR3 DNA reads as TGCGCCAGCACCAAGACGGGGGAGACCGGGGAGCTGTTTTTT. Protein product: CASTKTGETGELFF. The full variable domain, with the rest looked up from reference TRBV5-1 and TRBJ2-2, is KAGVTQTPRYLIKTRGQQVTLSCSPISGHRSVSWYQQTPGQGLQFLFEYFSETQRNKGNFPGRFSGRQFSNSRSEMNVSTLELGDSALYLCASTKTGETGELFFGEGSRLTVL.

The chain joins TRBV15 to TRBJ2-5, with D tentatively TRBD1 or TRBD2 (5 bases each). V gave up 0 bases and J gave up 7 bases, with 15 bases separating them. CDR1 and CDR2 (germline): LNHNV, YYDKDF (reference sequence). The CDR3 spans 15 residues. CDR3 DNA sequence: TGTGCCACCAGCAGAGATTGGGGTAGTGGGGGGACCCAGTACTTC. Its translation is CATSRDWGSGGTQYF.

This rearrangement joins TRBV28 to TRBJ2-2; TRBD2 is a possible D gene (6 bases). V shed 8 bases and J shed 3 bases, with 19 bases lying between them. Germline CDR1 MDHEN, CDR2 SYDVKM. The CDR3 covers 16 residues. CDR3 amino acids: CASFQSGQGYTGELFF. The CDR3 nucleotides read TGTGCCAGCTTCCAAAGCGGGCAGGGATACACCGGGGAGCTGTTTTTT.

The rearrangement uses TRBV14 and TRBJ2-1; TRBD1 is a possible D gene (6 bases). Germline V CDR1 and CDR2: SGHDN, FVKESK. The CDR3 is 15 residues long. V lost 3 bases and J lost 8, with 17 bases in between. CDR3 amino acids: CASSHRGSRGYEQFF. The CDR3 coding sequence is TGTGCCAGCAGCCACCGAGGGAGCAGGGGTTATGAGCAGTTCTTC.

CDR3 loop: CASSLRRSTDTQYF. CDR3 coding DNA: TGTGCCAGCAGCTTACGACGGAGCACAGATACGCAGTATTTT. The V and J genes are TRBV7-2 and TRBJ2-3, with D unresolved. The CDR3 length is 14 residues. Trimming shortened V by 2 bases and J by 0 bases, and 6 bases separated the two germline ends. Germline V gene data show CDR1 as SGHTA and CDR2 as FQGNSA.

V gene TRBV18 combines with J gene TRBJ2-7; D uncertain. The ends were cut back, 0 bases at V and 5 bases at J, with 5 bases in the middle. Germline values: CDR1 KGHSH, CDR2 LQKENI. The CDR3 is made up of 12 amino acids. As DNA, the CDR3 is TGTGCCAGCTCACCACCATCGGACGAGCAGTACTTC. Its protein product is CASSPPSDEQYF.

This clone was counted between two and nine times. J is TRBJ2-7 and V is TRBV5-5; possibly TRBD2 for D (5 bases). The ends were cut back, 4 bases at V and 2 bases at J, with 16 bases in the middle. The CDR3 length is 15 residues. CDR1 and CDR2 from the germline V gene are SGHKS and YYEKEE (reference sequence). CDR3 sequence reads: CASSGRDTGAYEQYF. DNA of the CDR3: TGTGCCAGCAGCGGCCGGGATACTGGGGCCTACGAGCAGTACTTC. The full variable domain, in which reference TRBV5-5 and TRBJ2-7 provide the parts outside the CDR3, is DAGVTQSPTHLIKTRGQQVTLRCSPISGHKSVSWYQQVLGQGPQFIFQYYEKEERGRGNFPDRFSARQFPNYSSELNVNALLLGDSALYLCASSGRDTGAYEQYFGPGTRLTVT.

This sequence joins TRBV10-3 and TRBJ2-3; 12 bases map to TRBD2. The J segment lost 5 bases and the V segment lost 4 bases, leaving 4 bases of the junction unmatched. The CDR3 sequence is 15 residues long. Germline V lookup: CDR1 ENHRY, CDR2 SYGVKD. CDR3 sequence reads: CAISGRLAGEDTQYF. The CDR3 DNA reads TGTGCCATCAGTGGGCGACTAGCGGGAGAAGATACGCAGTATTTT.

This sequence joins TRBV9 and TRBJ2-5; D call uncertain. Germline CDR1 SGDLS, CDR2 YYNGEE. V was clipped by 0 bases and J by 1 base, with 10 bases between them. The CDR3 is 15 residues long. CDR3 residues: CASSVAVGIQETQYF. In DNA, the CDR3 is TGTGCCAGCAGCGTAGCTGTAGGGATCCAAGAGACCCAGTACTTC.

In its sample, this clone was seen a few times. The chain recombines TRBV18 with TRBJ2-1; 9 nucleotides align to TRBD1. The CDR3 is 11 residues long. Germline V CDR1 and CDR2: KGHSH, LQKENI. V lost 8 bases to trimming and J lost 10 bases; unmatched junction nucleotides: 3. CDR3 residues: CASHRGREQFF. DNA of the CDR3: TGTGCCAGCCACAGGGGGCGAGAGCAGTTCTTC.

This clone showed up just a few times. The chain joins TRBV18 to TRBJ2-2, with D uncertain. CDR1 and CDR2 (germline): KGHSH, LQKENI. Trimming cost V 6 bases and J 6 bases, with 23 bases left between them. The CDR3 extends over 17 amino acids. CDR3 in DNA: TGTGCCAGCTCCAACCTATTTAAAAATCTGCGCCCCGGGGAGCTGTTTTTT. It translates to CASSNLFKNLRPGELFF.

This clone was counted a few times. The chain combines TRBV5-4 with TRBJ2-3; 11 bases line up with TRBD1. From germline, CDR1 is SGHNT and CDR2 YYREEE (reference sequence). V was pared by 4 bases and J by 4 bases, with 8 bases of the junction left unmatched. The CDR3 spans 16 residues. CDR3 coding DNA: TGTGCCAGCAGCACTAGGACAGGGGGCCCGGCAGATACGCAGTATTTT. It specifies CASSTRTGGPADTQYF.

The V and J genes are TRBV6-1 and TRBJ1-1; no clear D. V shed 5 bases and J shed 5 bases, with 6 bases lying between them. Germline assignment: CDR1 MNHNS and CDR2 SASEGT. The CDR3 has 11 residues. Here the CDR3 DNA reads TGTGCCAGCAGTCTCCGGACTGAAGCTTTCTTT. Encoded protein: CASSLRTEAFF.

The chain combines TRBV11-3 with TRBJ2-1; 9 nucleotides align to TRBD1. The length of the CDR3 is 15 residues. Unmatched junction bases numbered 8, after V lost 3 bases and J lost 8 bases. Germline CDR1 is SGHNT and CDR2 is YENEEA. The CDR3 nucleotides are TGTGCCAGCAGCTTCCAGGGGACAGGGAGGGATGAGCAGTTCTTC. Residues: CASSFQGTGRDEQFF.

The gene calls are TRBV18 and TRBJ2-1, with TRBD2 matching 15 bases. Germline V gives CDR1 KGHSH, CDR2 LQKENI. Germline trimming cut 6 bases from V and 7 bases from J; bases unmatched to any gene: 4. The CDR3 contains 15 residues. The CDR3 bases are TGTGCCAGCTCGCGGACTAGCGGGAGGGCGAATGAGCAGTTCTTC. Translated, it gives CASSRTSGRANEQFF.

There are a few counts of this clone. The rearrangement uses TRBV28 and TRBJ2-1, with TRBD2 as a possible D gene (5 bases). The CDR3 consists of 14 residues. Per the germline V gene, CDR1 is MDHEN and CDR2 is SYDVKM. V was trimmed by 3 bases and J by 6 bases, leaving 12 bases between them. The CDR3 DNA is TGTGCCAGCAGTTTCGAGGGTTTCGGCAATGAGCAGTTCTTC. As protein: CASSFEGFGNEQFF.

The J gene is TRBJ2-7, the V gene TRBV5-6, with D unclear. This CDR3 contains 11 residues. CDR1 and CDR2 from the germline V gene are SGHDT and YYEEEE. V was clipped by 2 bases and J by 5 bases, with 5 bases between them. CDR3 protein: CASSFINEQYF. In DNA form, the CDR3 reads TGTGCCAGCAGCTTTATCAACGAGCAGTACTTC.

V is TRBV18 and J is TRBJ2-7; D ambiguous. Germline loops: CDR1 KGHSH, CDR2 LQKENI. Trimming removed 2 bases from V and 2 bases from J, with 7 bases in between. The CDR3 has 13 amino acids. This CDR3 reads CASSPYATYEQYF. DNA of the CDR3: TGTGCCAGCTCACCATACGCAACCTACGAGCAGTACTTC.

V gene TRBV5-4 combines with J gene TRBJ1-4; TRBD1 is a possible D gene (6 bases). Trimming cost V 2 bases and J 8 bases, with 16 bases left between them. The V gene's germline CDR1 is SGHNT and CDR2 YYREEE (reference sequence). The CDR3 runs 15 residues. CDR3 sequence (DNA): TGTGCCAGCAGCTTTTCCCAGGGGTTAAAGGAAAAACTGTTTTTT. Translation gives CASSFSQGLKEKLFF.

The V and J genes are TRBV5-6 and TRBJ2-4, with a tentative D call TRBD1 (6 bases). This CDR3 has 16 residues. The V and J ends lost 4 bases and 0 bases respectively, with 14 bases between them. Germline lookup yields CDR1 SGHDT and CDR2 YYEEEE. The CDR3 DNA sequence: TGTGCCAGCAGCGAAACAGGGAGAATAGCCAAAAACATTCAGTACTTC. This codes for CASSETGRIAKNIQYF.

The chain links TRBV28 to TRBJ1-5; unclear D gene. CDR3 length: 13 amino acids. The V and J ends lost 1 base and 5 bases respectively, with 6 bases between them. Germline V gene sequence: CDR1 MDHEN, CDR2 SYDVKM. The CDR3 spells CASSLFTDQPQHF. The CDR3 coding sequence is TGTGCCAGCAGTTTATTCACTGATCAGCCCCAGCATTTT. Drawing the rest from reference TRBV28 and TRBJ1-5, the complete variable domain is DVKVTQSSRYLVKRTGEKVFLECVQDMDHENMFWYRQDPGLGLRLIYFSYDVKMKEKGDIPEGYSVSREKKERFSLILESASTNQTSMYLCASSLFTDQPQHFGDGTRLSIL.

Concerning this clone: This specimen includes other DNA sequences encoding the same CDR3. The chain carries TRBV11-2 and TRBJ1-5, with unresolved D. The CDR3 runs to 12 residues. V dropped 3 bases and J dropped 7 bases, with 7 bases sitting between them. Germline V gives CDR1 SGHAT, CDR2 FQNNGV. The CDR3 here is CASSFPGQPQHF. DNA of the CDR3: TGTGCCAGCAGCTTCCCGGGCCAGCCCCAGCATTTT.